This T cell receptor (beta chain) was identified during a study of T cells expressing NK-cell markers. TCRdb processed the 5' RACE reads again and assigns one entry to each CDR3 protein, with no DNA. This sample contains 400,000 to 450,000 distinct CDR3 sequences. The TCR sequence derives from a woman between 18 and 70 years old in good health. Sequencing was done on a sample of blood T cells: a sorted CD56 or NKG2C T cell subset, CD4+ or CD8+ T cells, or bulk PBMC T cells (not recorded which).

The CDR3 region is CASSPPGGNGYTF. V is TRBV18 and J is TRBJ1-2; TCRdb returns TRBD1, unconfirmable since there is no DNA. CDR3 length: 13 residues. Germline CDR1 is KGHSH and CDR2 is LQKENI. The entire variable domain, with the rest obtained from reference TRBV18 and TRBJ1-2, is as follows: NAGVMQNPRHLVRRRGQEARLRCSPMKGHSHVYWYRQLPEEGLKFMVYLQKENIIDESGMPKERFSAEFPKEGPSILRIQQVVRGDSAAYFCASSPPGGNGYTFGSGTRLTVV.